This TCR beta chain was sequenced for a study of regulatory T cells. Study-level results: Skewed V and J usage and few unique V-J pairs marked patient repertoires, most in Tregs. In CD3G-deficient patients, conventional CD4+ T cells were enriched for hydrophobic CDR3 residues at positions 6 and 7.

Patients aged 2 to 39 years had fewer naive T cells. Regulatory (CD25-high CD127-low) and conventional (CD25-low CD127-high) CD4+ T cells were sorted separately. A remark on this clone: Antigen unknown.

Primers: 52 TRBV forward and 13 TRBJ reverse. Repertoires were generated with immunoSEQ multiplex PCR, while TCRdb's copy carries only in-frame clones and drops some. The top ten clones hold 7.5% to 8.5% of a sample with some 15,000 clones, roughly 88% of them seen once. Sequencing was carried out using conventional CD4+ T cells sorted from blood. The sequence derives from a person between 30 and 45 years old with CD3G deficiency.

The CDR3 nucleotides are TGTGCCAGCAGGAGAGGGGGGCACCAAGAGACCCAGTACTTC. Residues: CASRRGGHQETQYF. The chain employs TRBV6-1 and TRBJ2-5; D is tentatively TRBD1 or TRBD2 (6 bases each). The CDR3 contains 14 residues. Germline assignment: CDR1 MNHNS and CDR2 SASEGT. The V end was cut by 6 bases, the J end by 0 bases, with 11 bases between.